Presented here are 32 T cell receptor beta chains from one specimen sequenced in a study of blood T cell repertoires in COVID-19. Sequencing used immunoSEQ multiplex PCR; TCRdb keeps in-frame clones, though not all of them. In the table there are under 200,000 clones, almost 90% of which are singletons. Sequencing was done on a sample of peripheral blood. The receptor set was obtained from a man between 18 and 35 years old with active or convalescent COVID-19.

This clone was seen more than once but under ten times. The rearrangement links TRBV10-3 to TRBJ1-4; TRBD1 matches at 8 bases. The germline V gene encodes CDR1 ENHRY and CDR2 SYGVKD. The CDR3 has 20 residues. V gave up 2 bases and J gave up 7 bases; unmatched junction bases: 21. CDR3 DNA: TGTGCCATCAGTGAGACTGGAAAACCGGGCCAGGGGGCTCACCGTGAAAAACTGTTTTTT. This gives the protein CAISETGKPGQGAHREKLFF.

This clone was picked up one time. V gene TRBV4-3 combines with J gene TRBJ2-3; TRBD2 matches at 13 bases. Germline V gene lookup returns CDR1 LGHNA and CDR2 YSLEER. Losses at the gene ends were 0 bases for V and 3 bases for J; bases not matched to a gene: 12. This CDR3 region has 20 residues. Here the CDR3 DNA reads TGCGCCAGCAGCCAAGAGCTATGGACTAGCGGGAGCTGGGGGACAGATACGCAGTATTTT. This codes for CASSQELWTSGSWGTDTQYF.

This chain connects TRBV2 to TRBJ1-6, with D tentatively TRBD1 (6 bases). CDR1 and CDR2 (germline): SNHLY, FYNNEI. Trimming left V 6 bases short and J 9 bases short, with 12 bases between. The CDR3 is made up of 13 amino acids. The CDR3 region has the DNA TGTGCCAGCAGGGTAGGACAGACTTCACCCCTCCACTTT. Translation: CASRVGQTSPLHF.

The chain is built from TRBV5-6 and TRBJ1-1; D remains ambiguous. Trimming stripped 1 base from V and 1 base from J, with 5 bases between. The CDR3 runs 13 residues. The germline gives CDR1 SGHDT, CDR2 YYEEEE. CDR3 protein: CASSLTRNTEAFF. The CDR3 bases are TGTGCCAGCAGCTTGACGAGGAACACTGAAGCTTTCTTT.

The chain joins TRBV7-9 to TRBJ1-1, with 9 bases aligning to TRBD1. Unmatched junction bases numbered 6, after V lost 5 bases and J lost 5 bases. Germline CDR1 is SEHNR and CDR2 is FQNEAQ (reference sequence). This CDR3 has 14 residues. CDR3 residues: CASSNRDRDTEAFF. CDR3 coding DNA: TGTGCCAGCAGCAACCGGGACAGGGATACTGAAGCTTTCTTT. Full variable domain (remainder filled in from reference TRBV7-9 and TRBJ1-1): DTGVSQNPRHKITKRGQNVTFRCDPISEHNRLYWYRQTLGQGPEFLTYFQNEAQLEKSRLLSDRFSAERPKGSFSTLEIQRTEQGDSAMYLCASSNRDRDTEAFFGQGTRLTVV.

This clone has just a few counts. V gene TRBV5-1 combines with J gene TRBJ2-7, with 7 bases that match TRBD1. V was pared by 8 bases and J by 6 bases, with 17 bases of the junction left unmatched. CDR1 SGHRS and CDR2 YFSETQ come from the germline V gene. The CDR3 extends over 15 amino acids. In DNA, the CDR3 is TGCGCCAGTACCTCGTCGGGGCAGGGGGAAAGCGAGCAGTACTTC. It translates to CASTSSGQGESEQYF.

This clone appeared a few times. A junction end diverges from the germline sequence, so it may reflect a read error. This rearrangement joins TRBV7-7 to TRBJ2-7, with 8 bases aligning to TRBD2. CDR3 length equals 15 residues. From germline, CDR1 is SSHAT and CDR2 FNYEAQ (reference sequence). CDR3 DNA sequence: TGTGCTAGCAGCCCTACTAGCGGAGCGTCCTACGAGCAGTACTTC. Its translation is CASSPTSGASYEQYF.

This clone appeared a few times. This rearrangement joins TRBV18 to TRBJ1-1, with TRBD1 identical over 7 bases. With V trimmed by 3 bases and J by 5 bases, 6 bases remained unmatched. This CDR3 is built from 14 residues. Per the germline V gene, CDR1 is KGHSH and CDR2 is LQKENI. The CDR3 loop is CASSPRRQGTEAFF. CDR3 nucleotides: TGTGCCAGCTCACCTAGGAGACAGGGAACTGAAGCTTTCTTT.

V and J are TRBV5-5 and TRBJ1-2, with 9 bases that match TRBD1. Germline CDR1 and CDR2: SGHKS and YYEKEE (reference sequence). The length of the CDR3 is 18 residues. The V gene end was trimmed by 1 base and the J gene end by 8 bases; junction bases not matched to a gene: 18. The CDR3 loop is CASSLSPFPGQGSSGYTF. Here the CDR3 DNA reads TGTGCCAGCAGCTTGAGTCCATTTCCAGGACAGGGGTCGTCGGGCTACACCTTC. Looking up the rest from reference TRBV5-5 and TRBJ1-2 gives the full variable domain: DAGVTQSPTHLIKTRGQQVTLRCSPISGHKSVSWYQQVLGQGPQFIFQYYEKEERGRGNFPDRFSARQFPNYSSELNVNALLLGDSALYLCASSLSPFPGQGSSGYTFGSGTRLTVV.

To note about this clone: At the DNA level, this CDR3 is encoded by other sequences in the same sample as well. The CDR3 bases are TGTGCCAGCAGTGAAGGACAGGGCGCTAACTATGGCTACACCTTC. This sequence encodes CASSEGQGANYGYTF. This sequence joins TRBV6-1 and TRBJ1-2; TRBD1 agrees at 7 bases. The trim removed 1 base at V and 0 bases at J, leaving 2 bases unmatched. Germline V gene sequence: CDR1 MNHNS, CDR2 SASEGT. The CDR3 loop spans 15 amino acids.

The V gene is TRBV7-2, the J gene TRBJ1-2, with D possibly matching TRBD1 (5 bases). The CDR3 totals 13 residues. Germline lookup yields CDR1 SGHTA and CDR2 FQGNSA. V was trimmed by 5 bases and J by 4 bases, leaving 11 bases between them. The CDR3 spells CASSPDTTYGYTF. The CDR3 DNA sequence: TGTGCCAGCAGCCCGGACACGACCTATGGCTACACCTTC.

V and J are TRBV3-1 (or the pseudogene TRBV3-2) and TRBJ1-5, with TRBD1 matching 8 bases. The CDR3 covers 15 residues. Germline V gene data show CDR1 as LGHDT and CDR2 as YNNKEL (reference sequence). V shed 1 base and J 5 bases; nucleotides not matched to a gene: 4. The CDR3 region is CASSQGSGGDQPQHF. The CDR3 nucleotides are TGTGCCAGCAGCCAAGGTTCAGGGGGCGATCAGCCCCAGCATTTT.

The V gene is TRBV5-1, the J gene TRBJ2-3, with D tentatively TRBD2 (7 bases). The CDR3 totals 18 residues. Germline CDR1 reads SGHRS; CDR2 reads YFSETQ. Deletions cut 5 bases from V and 2 bases from J, with 24 bases between. CDR3 region: CASRLRAGHGINTDTQYF. The CDR3 DNA sequence: TGCGCCAGCAGATTGAGAGCGGGACACGGGATAAACACAGATACGCAGTATTTT. Based on the CDR3 plus reference TRBV5-1 and TRBJ2-3, the full variable domain is KAGVTQTPRYLIKTRGQQVTLSCSPISGHRSVSWYQQTPGQGLQFLFEYFSETQRNKGNFPGRFSGRQFSNSRSEMNVSTLELGDSALYLCASRLRAGHGINTDTQYFGPGTRLTVL.

The chain recombines TRBV19 with TRBJ2-4; D gene ambiguous. Per the germline V gene, CDR1 is LNHDA and CDR2 is SQIVND (reference sequence). This CDR3 comprises 13 residues. The V and J ends lost 5 bases and 7 bases respectively, with 12 bases between them. CDR3: CASSSGSANIQYF. CDR3 sequence (DNA): TGTGCCAGTAGTTCCGGTAGTGCGAACATTCAGTACTTC.

V gene TRBV5-1 combines with J gene TRBJ1-4; D perhaps matches TRBD1 (6 bases). V lost 0 bases and J 2 bases, leaving 14 bases between the germline ends. The CDR3 runs 17 residues. Germline V lookup: CDR1 SGHRS, CDR2 YFSETQ. The CDR3 loop is CASSLGGGTTTNEKLFF. The CDR3 DNA reads TGCGCCAGCAGCTTGGGAGGGGGAACGACGACTAATGAAAAACTGTTTTTT.

J is TRBJ1-1 and V is TRBV5-1; 7 nucleotides align to TRBD1. With V trimmed by 1 base and J by 1 base, 4 bases remained unmatched. The germline gives CDR1 SGHRS, CDR2 YFSETQ. The CDR3 has 15 amino acids. The CDR3 DNA reads TGCGCCAGCAGCTTGACAGGGGAAACGAACACTGAAGCTTTCTTT. Protein: CASSLTGETNTEAFF.

This sequence joins TRBV19 and TRBJ1-1, with 7 positions matching TRBD1. J gave up 0 bases and V 5 bases, and 6 bases lay outside the gene matches. The germline V gene encodes CDR1 LNHDA and CDR2 SQIVND (reference sequence). CDR3 length: 15 amino acids. CDR3 in amino acids: CASSPGTAMNTEAFF. The CDR3 nucleotides read TGTGCCAGTAGTCCTGGGACAGCCATGAACACTGAAGCTTTCTTT.

The chain is built from TRBV29-1 and TRBJ2-6; 8 nucleotides align to TRBD1. V dropped 4 bases and J dropped 4; count of bases not matched to a gene: 3. The germline gives CDR1 SQVTM, CDR2 ANQGSEA. This CDR3 region has 14 residues. Here the CDR3 DNA reads TGCAGCGTTGCGCAGGGGGCAGGGGCCAACGTCCTGACTTTC. Amino acid sequence: CSVAQGAGANVLTF.

The rearrangement uses TRBV2 and TRBJ1-2, with 9 nucleotides matching TRBD1. The CDR3 has 16 amino acids. CDR1 and CDR2 (germline): SNHLY, FYNNEI. Trimming cost V 6 bases and J 1 base; bases outside gene matches: 9. The CDR3 reads CASRTTDRGFNYGYTF. DNA for the CDR3: TGTGCCAGCAGGACAACGGACAGGGGATTTAACTATGGCTACACCTTC.

The J gene is TRBJ2-2, the V gene TRBV6-5, with D possibly being TRBD1 (6 bases). V gave up 6 bases and J gave up 5 bases, with 10 bases separating them. The V gene's germline CDR1 is MNHEY and CDR2 SVGAGI. The CDR3 is 13 residues long. CDR3 bases: TGTGCCAGCAGCCACAGGGTAACCGGGGAGCTGTTTTTT. It specifies CASSHRVTGELFF.

The chain couples TRBV6-1 to TRBJ2-7; D may be TRBD2 (5 bases). Germline CDR1 reads MNHNS; CDR2 reads SASEGT. The CDR3 contains 14 residues. Deletions cut 0 bases from V and 7 bases from J, with 13 bases between. The chain's CDR3 is CASSEAGGLWEQYF. The CDR3 bases are TGTGCCAGCAGTGAAGCTGGCGGACTCTGGGAGCAGTACTTC.

A single count supports this clone. The chain employs TRBV5-1 and TRBJ2-7; 7 bases map to TRBD2. With 0 bases clipped from V and 2 bases from J, the junction kept 5 bases outside the gene matches. This CDR3 is built from 15 residues. The germline V gene encodes CDR1 SGHRS and CDR2 YFSETQ. This CDR3 is CASSLAGGTPYEQYF. In DNA, the CDR3 is TGCGCCAGCAGCTTGGCCGGGGGGACTCCCTACGAGCAGTACTTC.

This chain connects TRBV7-2 to TRBJ2-1; 8 bases line up with TRBD1. Germline V gene sequence: CDR1 SGHTA, CDR2 FQGNSA. After removal of 4 bases from V and 7 bases from J, the junction contained 6 bases not matched to a gene. The CDR3 has 14 amino acids. Here the CDR3 DNA reads TGTGCCAGCAGCTCCCCAGGGGGCTATAATGAGCAGTTCTTC. Its translation is CASSSPGGYNEQFF. Looking up the rest from reference TRBV7-2 and TRBJ2-1 gives the full variable domain: GAGVSQSPSNKVTEKGKDVELRCDPISGHTALYWYRQSLGQGLEFLIYFQGNSAPDKSGLPSDRFSAERTGGSVSTLTIQRTQQEDSAVYLCASSSPGGYNEQFFGPGTRLTVL.

V usage is TRBV5-1 and J usage is TRBJ2-3, with 12 bases fitting TRBD1. The V gene end was trimmed by 3 bases and the J gene end by 12 bases; junction bases not matched to a gene: 5. Germline-derived CDR1 and CDR2 are SGHRS and YFSETQ. This CDR3 is built from 13 residues. CDR3 sequence: CASSSAGTGGQYF. CDR3 coding DNA: TGCGCCAGCAGCTCGGCCGGGACAGGGGGCCAGTATTTT.

V and J are TRBV7-3 and TRBJ1-2; no definite D call. Germline-derived CDR1 and CDR2 are SGHTA and FQGTGA. The length of the CDR3 is 15 residues. V dropped 5 bases and J dropped 5 bases, with 18 bases sitting between them. This CDR3 is CASSATAGRPYGYTF. The CDR3, as DNA: TGTGCCAGCAGCGCCACGGCGGGAAGGCCTTATGGCTACACCTTC.

The V and J genes are TRBV30 and TRBJ2-1; TRBD1 matches 7 bases. CDR3 length equals 16 residues. Germline CDR1 is GTSNPN and CDR2 is SVGIG (reference sequence). The ends lost 0 bases at V and 7 bases at J; junction bases unmatched: 12. CDR3 in DNA: TGTGCCTGGAGTGTACGGGGCAGGGGGTTGGATAATGAGCAGTTCTTC. It translates to CAWSVRGRGLDNEQFF.

The rearrangement joins TRBV18 to TRBJ1-6, with TRBD1 matching over 12 bases. Germline CDR1 reads KGHSH; CDR2 reads LQKENI. The V and J ends lost 4 bases and 9 bases, in that order; junction bases with no gene match: 4. This CDR3 is 15 amino acids long. CDR3 nucleotide sequence: TGTGCCAGCTCACTCGGGACAGGGGGCGGTTCACCCCTCCACTTT. Protein product: CASSLGTGGGSPLHF.

The rearrangement links TRBV16 to TRBJ2-1; 7 bases match TRBD2. This CDR3 is built from 13 residues. Losses at the gene ends were 2 bases for V and 7 bases for J; bases not matched to a gene: 2. Germline loops: CDR1 KGHSY, CDR2 FQNENV. CDR3 in DNA: TGTGCCAGCAGCCAAGGGACTACGAATGAGCAGTTCTTC. Protein product: CASSQGTTNEQFF.

The genes are TRBV5-4 and TRBJ2-1; 9 bases match TRBD1. The CDR3 loop spans 15 amino acids. CDR1 and CDR2 (germline): SGHNT, YYREEE (reference sequence). V gave up 5 bases and J gave up 1 base; unmatched junction bases: 4. The CDR3 region has the DNA TGTGCCAGCAGAGGGACAGGGACATCCTACAATGAGCAGTTCTTC. It encodes CASRGTGTSYNEQFF.

In this sample, this clone turned up once. The chain employs TRBV5-1 and TRBJ2-7; 7 bases fit TRBD2. This CDR3 is built from 14 residues. Germline V gene data show CDR1 as SGHRS and CDR2 as YFSETQ. Trimming at V came to 4 bases and at J to 5 bases, leaving 9 bases not matched to a gene. The CDR3 loop reads CASSLAVSVDEQYF. Written as DNA, the CDR3 is TGCGCCAGCAGCCTAGCGGTCTCGGTGGACGAGCAGTACTTC.

This chain links TRBV30 with TRBJ1-6, with 7 bases that match TRBD1. The germline V gene encodes CDR1 GTSNPN and CDR2 SVGIG (reference sequence). The junction had 11 bases not matched to a gene; V was cut back by 5 bases and J by 13 bases. The CDR3 totals 13 residues. The CDR3 here is CAWDTYRGSPLHF. The CDR3 region has the DNA TGTGCCTGGGATACCTACAGGGGATCGCCCCTCCACTTT.

This chain joins TRBV30 and TRBJ1-1; perhaps TRBD1 as D (5 bases). The CDR3 is 14 residues long. The V gene's germline CDR1 is GTSNPN and CDR2 SVGIG (reference sequence). V lost 2 bases to trimming and J lost 5 bases, with 15 bases between them. The CDR3 region is CAWSSTGVGTEAFF. The CDR3 region has the DNA TGTGCCTGGAGTTCAACGGGGGTAGGGACTGAAGCTTTCTTT.